This T cell receptor (beta chain) appears in the sequencing data of a study of blood T cell repertoires in COVID-19. As for the study in general: Samples taken during acute and convalescent COVID-19 were collected in the United States, Italy and Spain. The analysed material was cDNA or gDNA that came from T cells, B-cell-depleted T cells, or PBMCs.

The V and J ends lost 3 bases and 1 base respectively, with 7 bases between them. CDR3 length: 13 residues. Looked up from germline, CDR1 is GTSNPN and CDR2 is SVGIG (reference sequence). Original analysis: Amplification of reference gene primers was used by the study to estimate nucleated cell counts. TCRdb's table, derived via immunoSEQ multiplex PCR, lists solely in-frame clones and lacks some. Clone size and the V and J calls come from that table; the DNA yielded D and trimming. The sample contains 140,000 or so clones, more than 70% of which appear only once. Sequenced material: peripheral blood. The receptor was derived from a human donor in a cohort sampled during active COVID-19. The chain joins TRBV30 to TRBJ1-5; a weak D match, TRBD1 (5 bases). The CDR3: CAWRAGSNQPQHF. The CDR3 DNA follows: TGTGCCTGGAGAGCAGGGAGCAATCAGCCCCAGCATTTT.